Listed below are T cell receptor beta chains from one sample, sequenced in a study of shared clonotypes between healthy human individuals. Profiled with immunoSEQ multiplex PCR; TCRdb holds only in-frame clones, not every one. The sample has fewer than 2.5 million clones, 93% seen once. Sequencing input: naive CD4+ T cells from PBMCs. All receptors come from a man younger than 30 in good health. Some clones in this sample may be carry-over from other donors' samples. Both conserved end residues are part of each CDR3. Each record gives: J gene, clone size, V gene, D gene, CDR3 protein, CDR3 DNA. D genes are given only for firm matches. The size of a clone is reported for some rows only, either as once, few or many, or as a class for expanded clones.

J gene: TRBJ2-7; clone size: NA; V gene: TRBV18; D gene: NA; CDR3 protein: CASSPPVPSSGTGMDYEQYF; CDR3 DNA: TGTGCCAGCTCACCCCCCGTCCCAAGTAGCGGGACAGGGATGGACTACGAGCAGTACTTC
J gene: TRBJ1-3; clone size: NA; V gene: TRBV5-1; D gene: NA; CDR3 protein: CASRAVASSGNTIYF; CDR3 DNA: TGCGCCAGCAGAGCGGTGGCAAGCTCTGGAAACACCATATATTTT
J gene: TRBJ1-1; clone size: once; V gene: TRBV15; D gene: NA; CDR3 protein: CATSRDQGRSAFF; CDR3 DNA: TGTGCCACCAGCAGAGATCAGGGCAGGTCTGCTTTCTTT
J gene: TRBJ1-1; clone size: NA; V gene: TRBV10-3; D gene: TRBD1; CDR3 protein: CAIRRDREAFF; CDR3 DNA: TGTGCCATCAGGCGGGACAGGGAAGCTTTCTTT
J gene: TRBJ2-1; clone size: NA; V gene: TRBV14; D gene: NA; CDR3 protein: CASSQGVLGKQFF; CDR3 DNA: TGTGCCAGCAGCCAAGGGGTATTGGGAAAGCAGTTCTTC
J gene: TRBJ2-3; clone size: NA; V gene: TRBV28; D gene: NA; CDR3 protein: CASSPLGSGHRADTQYF; CDR3 DNA: TGTGCCAGCAGTCCTCTTGGCAGCGGCCACCGCGCAGATACGCAGTATTTT
J gene: TRBJ1-1; clone size: NA; V gene: TRBV7-3; D gene: NA; CDR3 protein: CASSLQENTEAFF; CDR3 DNA: TGTGCCAGCAGTCTTCAGGAGAACACTGAAGCTTTCTTT
J gene: TRBJ2-2; clone size: NA; V gene: TRBV2; D gene: TRBD2; CDR3 protein: CASRNGRGTGELFF; CDR3 DNA: TGTGCCAGCAGAAACGGGAGGGGGACCGGGGAGCTGTTTTTT
J gene: TRBJ2-1; clone size: NA; V gene: TRBV9; D gene: NA; CDR3 protein: CASSVGTYNEQFF; CDR3 DNA: TGTGCCAGCAGCGTAGGGACCTACAATGAGCAGTTCTTC
J gene: TRBJ1-3; clone size: NA; V gene: TRBV6-6; D gene: NA; CDR3 protein: CASSTIGVRGNTIYF; CDR3 DNA: TGTGCCAGCAGTACTATCGGGGTACGAGGAAACACCATATATTTT
J gene: TRBJ1-4; clone size: NA; V gene: TRBV4-1; D gene: NA; CDR3 protein: CASSQGARGKLFF; CDR3 DNA: TGCGCCAGCAGCCAAGGGGCTAGGGGAAAACTGTTTTTT
J gene: TRBJ1-2; clone size: NA; V gene: TRBV28; D gene: NA; CDR3 protein: CASTISNYGYTF; CDR3 DNA: TGTGCCAGCACAATCTCTAACTATGGCTACACCTTC
J gene: TRBJ2-2; clone size: NA; V gene: TRBV5-1; D gene: NA; CDR3 protein: CASSNAANTGELFF; CDR3 DNA: TGCGCCAGCAGCAACGCCGCGAACACCGGGGAGCTGTTTTTT
J gene: TRBJ1-1; clone size: NA; V gene: TRBV15; D gene: NA; CDR3 protein: CATSRDPKYTEAFF; CDR3 DNA: TGTGCCACCAGCAGAGATCCTAAGTACACTGAAGCTTTCTTT
J gene: TRBJ2-5; clone size: NA; V gene: TRBV20-1; D gene: NA; CDR3 protein: CSARGRETQYF; CDR3 DNA: TGCAGTGCTAGAGGCCGAGAGACCCAGTACTTC
J gene: TRBJ2-7; clone size: NA; V gene: TRBV19; D gene: NA; CDR3 protein: CASSWDSLNYEQYF; CDR3 DNA: TGTGCCAGTAGTTGGGACTCCTTAAACTACGAGCAGTACTTC
J gene: TRBJ1-5; clone size: NA; V gene: TRBV28; D gene: NA; CDR3 protein: CASSPRVGPQPQHF; CDR3 DNA: TGTGCCAGCAGTCCGCGCGTGGGGCCTCAGCCCCAGCATTTT
J gene: TRBJ2-7; clone size: NA; V gene: TRBV4-1; D gene: TRBD2; CDR3 protein: CASSPLGGSMGEQYF; CDR3 DNA: TGCGCCAGCAGCCCCCTAGGCGGGAGCATGGGCGAGCAGTACTTC
J gene: TRBJ2-5; clone size: NA; V gene: TRBV15; D gene: NA; CDR3 protein: CATSRDAQGIATQYF; CDR3 DNA: TGTGCCACCAGCAGAGATGCGCAGGGGATCGCGACCCAGTACTTC
J gene: TRBJ2-5; clone size: NA; V gene: TRBV4-2; D gene: NA; CDR3 protein: CASTLGGRGGETQYF; CDR3 DNA: TGTGCCAGCACCCTCGGGGGGCGAGGGGGGGAGACCCAGTACTTC
J gene: TRBJ1-1; clone size: NA; V gene: TRBV7-2; D gene: NA; CDR3 protein: CASSLVSGPGYSEAFF; CDR3 DNA: TGTGCCAGCAGCTTAGTGTCAGGGCCGGGATACTCTGAAGCTTTCTTT
J gene: TRBJ2-7; clone size: NA; V gene: TRBV4-1; D gene: TRBD1; CDR3 protein: CASSQTTTGAPYEQYF; CDR3 DNA: TGCGCCAGCAGCCAGACTACGACAGGGGCTCCCTACGAGCAGTACTTC
J gene: TRBJ1-5; clone size: few; V gene: TRBV10-3; D gene: NA; CDR3 protein: CAIGTSDQPQHF; CDR3 DNA: TGTGCCATCGGGACCAGCGATCAGCCCCAGCATTTT
J gene: TRBJ1-3; clone size: NA; V gene: TRBV15; D gene: NA; CDR3 protein: CATIGGSSGNTIYF; CDR3 DNA: TGTGCCACCATCGGGGGCTCCTCTGGAAACACCATATATTTT
J gene: TRBJ2-2; clone size: NA; V gene: TRBV6-1; D gene: NA; CDR3 protein: CANGRGPPGELFF; CDR3 DNA: TGTGCCAATGGACGGGGTCCACCCGGGGAGCTGTTTTTT
J gene: TRBJ1-4; clone size: NA; V gene: TRBV9; D gene: TRBD1; CDR3 protein: CASSASGGQGGEKLFF; CDR3 DNA: TGTGCCAGCAGCGCCTCGGGGGGACAGGGTGGTGAAAAACTGTTTTTT
J gene: TRBJ2-7; clone size: NA; V gene: TRBV19; D gene: NA; CDR3 protein: CASSIRGLNYEQYF; CDR3 DNA: TGTGCCAGTAGTATACGGGGGCTAAACTACGAGCAGTACTTC
J gene: TRBJ2-1; clone size: NA; V gene: TRBV7-3; D gene: NA; CDR3 protein: CASSQRRSSYNEQFF; CDR3 DNA: TGTGCCAGCAGCCAGCGGAGGAGCTCCTACAATGAGCAGTTCTTC
J gene: TRBJ2-7; clone size: NA; V gene: TRBV6-5; D gene: TRBD1; CDR3 protein: CASTNPGQGYEQYF; CDR3 DNA: TGTGCCAGCACCAACCCGGGACAGGGATACGAGCAGTACTTC
J gene: TRBJ2-5; clone size: NA; V gene: TRBV5-4; D gene: TRBD2; CDR3 protein: CASSLGLAGGEYQETQYF; CDR3 DNA: TGTGCCAGCAGCTTGGGACTAGCGGGAGGAGAGTACCAAGAGACCCAGTACTTC
J gene: TRBJ2-2; clone size: NA; V gene: TRBV7-6; D gene: TRBD1; CDR3 protein: CASSLEQGVPTGELFF; CDR3 DNA: TGTGCCAGCAGCTTAGAGCAGGGGGTGCCCACCGGGGAGCTGTTTTTT
J gene: TRBJ1-2; clone size: once; V gene: TRBV28; D gene: NA; CDR3 protein: CASSLARDQPHGYGYTF; CDR3 DNA: TGTGCCAGCAGTTTAGCCCGGGACCAACCTCACGGCTATGGCTACACCTTC
J gene: TRBJ2-7; clone size: once; V gene: TRBV6-6; D gene: NA; CDR3 protein: CASRMGPPYEQYF; CDR3 DNA: TGTGCCAGCAGAATGGGGCCCCCCTACGAGCAGTACTTC
J gene: TRBJ1-4; clone size: NA; V gene: TRBV5-6; D gene: NA; CDR3 protein: CASRRGLATNEKLFF; CDR3 DNA: TGTGCCAGCAGACGCGGCCTTGCAACTAATGAAAAACTGTTTTTT
J gene: TRBJ2-7; clone size: NA; V gene: TRBV28; D gene: NA; CDR3 protein: CASSTDRTYEQYF; CDR3 DNA: TGTGCCAGCAGCACGGACAGAACCTACGAGCAGTACTTC
J gene: TRBJ2-5; clone size: NA; V gene: TRBV5-8; D gene: NA; CDR3 protein: CASSFVRLTQETQYF; CDR3 DNA: TGTGCCAGCAGCTTTGTCAGGTTGACCCAAGAGACCCAGTACTTC
J gene: TRBJ1-1; clone size: few; V gene: TRBV5-1; D gene: NA; CDR3 protein: CASSLEEGSEAFF; CDR3 DNA: TGCGCCAGCAGCTTGGAGGAGGGCTCTGAAGCTTTCTTT
J gene: TRBJ2-7; clone size: NA; V gene: TRBV4-1; D gene: NA; CDR3 protein: CASSQGTAPYEQYF; CDR3 DNA: TGCGCCAGCAGCCAAGGGACGGCCCCCTACGAGCAGTACTTC
J gene: TRBJ2-6; clone size: NA; V gene: TRBV1; D gene: NA; CDR3 protein: CTSSQVSGSLPGANVLTF; CDR3 DNA: TGCACCAGCAGCCAAGTGTCCGGGAGTCTCCCTGGGGCCAACGTCCTGACTTTC
J gene: TRBJ2-5; clone size: NA; V gene: TRBV19; D gene: NA; CDR3 protein: CASSGQGRQETQYF; CDR3 DNA: TGTGCCAGTAGTGGGCAGGGGAGGCAAGAGACCCAGTACTTC
J gene: TRBJ2-3; clone size: NA; V gene: TRBV9; D gene: NA; CDR3 protein: CASSVDGRVFPDTQYF; CDR3 DNA: TGTGCCAGCAGCGTAGATGGCAGGGTTTTTCCAGATACGCAGTATTTT
J gene: TRBJ1-2; clone size: NA; V gene: TRBV15; D gene: NA; CDR3 protein: CATSAEPYGYTF; CDR3 DNA: TGTGCCACCAGCGCAGAGCCTTATGGCTACACCTTC
J gene: TRBJ2-3; clone size: NA; V gene: TRBV14; D gene: NA; CDR3 protein: CASSQYTDTQYF; CDR3 DNA: TGTGCCAGCAGCCAGTACACAGATACGCAGTATTTT
J gene: TRBJ2-7; clone size: NA; V gene: TRBV5-4; D gene: NA; CDR3 protein: CASSLEGVSYEQYF; CDR3 DNA: TGTGCCAGCAGCTTGGAGGGGGTTTCCTACGAGCAGTACTTC
J gene: TRBJ2-3; clone size: NA; V gene: TRBV7-9; D gene: TRBD2; CDR3 protein: CASSTLAGGPGRATQYF; CDR3 DNA: TGTGCCAGCAGCACGCTAGCGGGAGGGCCTGGGAGAGCTACGCAGTATTTT
J gene: TRBJ1-5; clone size: NA; V gene: TRBV5-1; D gene: NA; CDR3 protein: CASSPTGGGNQPQHF; CDR3 DNA: TGCGCCAGCAGCCCTACAGGCGGTGGGAATCAGCCCCAGCATTTT
J gene: TRBJ1-1; clone size: NA; V gene: TRBV27; D gene: NA; CDR3 protein: CASRDGGWLEAFF; CDR3 DNA: TGTGCCAGCAGAGACGGTGGTTGGTTGGAAGCTTTCTTT
J gene: TRBJ1-1; clone size: NA; V gene: TRBV5-6; D gene: NA; CDR3 protein: CASSLTFGSQRLMNTEAFF; CDR3 DNA: TGTGCCAGCAGCCTTACTTTTGGGTCGCAGAGACTCATGAACACTGAAGCTTTCTTT
J gene: TRBJ2-1; clone size: NA; V gene: TRBV4-2; D gene: TRBD2; CDR3 protein: CASSQSVVLAGGPYNEQFF; CDR3 DNA: TGTGCCAGCAGCCAATCGGTGGTTCTAGCGGGAGGGCCCTACAATGAGCAGTTCTTC
J gene: TRBJ2-3; clone size: NA; V gene: TRBV9; D gene: TRBD2; CDR3 protein: CASSARGEGIRTDTQYF; CDR3 DNA: TGTGCCAGCAGCGCCCGGGGGGAGGGGATACGCACAGATACGCAGTATTTT
J gene: TRBJ2-5; clone size: NA; V gene: TRBV5-6; D gene: NA; CDR3 protein: CASSAAAGVQETQYF; CDR3 DNA: TGTGCCAGCAGCGCAGCGGCAGGGGTTCAAGAGACCCAGTACTTC
J gene: TRBJ2-7; clone size: NA; V gene: TRBV11-2; D gene: NA; CDR3 protein: CASSPRPIYEQYF; CDR3 DNA: TGTGCCAGCAGTCCCAGACCGATCTACGAGCAGTACTTC
J gene: TRBJ2-5; clone size: NA; V gene: TRBV5-1; D gene: TRBD1; CDR3 protein: CASSLAGTGGQETQYF; CDR3 DNA: TGCGCCAGCAGCTTGGCTGGGACAGGGGGGCAAGAGACCCAGTACTTC
J gene: TRBJ2-5; clone size: NA; V gene: TRBV9; D gene: NA; CDR3 protein: CASSVEGSMVETQYF; CDR3 DNA: TGTGCCAGCAGCGTAGAGGGGAGCATGGTAGAGACCCAGTACTTC